This paragraph covers one TCR beta chain sequence. The antigen is undetermined. One entry per CDR3 protein, called by TCRdb with MiXCR from the 5' RACE reads. The table has more than 250,000 distinct CDR3 sequences, more than 15% seen once. Germline V gene sequence: CDR1 SEHNR, CDR2 FQNEAQ (reference sequence). V lost 5 bases to trimming and J lost 2 bases; unmatched junction nucleotides: 6. The CDR3 length is 15 residues. The data originate from a study of T-cell memory formation after mild COVID-19. Overall study results and limits: Among clones contracting day 15 to 85, CD4/CD8 was balanced, whereas later expanders leaned CD4+.

The chain joins TRBV7-9 to TRBJ2-1, with TRBD1 identical over 7 bases. Material for sequencing was PBMCs or a T cell subset sorted from them (not recorded which). This clonotype was sampled from a man between 18 and 35 years old who had mild COVID-19 (a few samples of this study predate the infection). Cell type and time point are not known. The CDR3 protein is CASSLRGTAYNEQFF. CDR3 DNA: TGTGCCAGCAGCCTCAGGGGGACAGCCTACAATGAGCAGTTCTTC.